This entry describes one TCR beta chain. In each case, RNA was isolated and then reverse transcribed into cDNA as the sequencing template. Data came from immunoSEQ multiplex PCR; TCRdb stores just in-frame clones and leaves some out. The table lists 150,000 or so clones, 87% of them singletons. This specimen belongs to a study of CD8+ T cells in alopecia areata. For the study at large: Treated individuals took tofacitinib by mouth, 5 to 10 mg twice daily.

The ends lost 8 bases at V and 1 base at J; junction bases unmatched: 9. CDR3 length: 16 residues. The V gene's germline CDR1 is MNHEY and CDR2 SMNVEV (reference sequence). Obtained from alopecia areata patients were lesional scalp punch biopsies along with peripheral blood. Sorted out of PBMCs were CD4+ T cells and CD8+ T cells. This TCR was recovered from a human donor with alopecia areata. The material sequenced was CD8+ T cells sorted from blood, taken at week 0. The chain joins TRBV27 to TRBJ2-2; TRBD2 agrees at 8 bases. The CDR3 DNA reads as TGTGCCAGCCGAAAAATAGCGGGGCGGAACACCGGGGAGCTGTTTTTT. This gives the protein CASRKIAGRNTGELFF.